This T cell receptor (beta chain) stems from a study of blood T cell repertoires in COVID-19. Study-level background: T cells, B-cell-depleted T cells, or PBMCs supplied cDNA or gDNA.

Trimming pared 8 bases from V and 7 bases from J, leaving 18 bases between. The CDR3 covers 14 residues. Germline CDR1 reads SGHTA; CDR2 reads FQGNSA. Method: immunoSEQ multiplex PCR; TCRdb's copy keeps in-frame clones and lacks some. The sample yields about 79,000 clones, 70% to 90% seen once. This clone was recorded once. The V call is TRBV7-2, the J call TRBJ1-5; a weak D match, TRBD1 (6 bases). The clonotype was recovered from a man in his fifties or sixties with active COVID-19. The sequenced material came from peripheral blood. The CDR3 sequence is CASGNPGQRQPQHF. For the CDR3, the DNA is TGTGCCAGCGGAAACCCGGGACAACGACAGCCCCAGCATTTT.